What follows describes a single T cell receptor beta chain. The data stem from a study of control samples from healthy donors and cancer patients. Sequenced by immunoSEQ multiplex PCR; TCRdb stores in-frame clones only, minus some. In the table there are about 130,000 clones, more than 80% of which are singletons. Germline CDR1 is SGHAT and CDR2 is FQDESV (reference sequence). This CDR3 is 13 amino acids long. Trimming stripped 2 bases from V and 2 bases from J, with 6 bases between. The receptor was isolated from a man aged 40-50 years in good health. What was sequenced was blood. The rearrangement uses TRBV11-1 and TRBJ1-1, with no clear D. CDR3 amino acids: CASSLSGNTEAFF. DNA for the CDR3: TGTGCCAGCAGCTTATCGGGAAACACTGAAGCTTTCTTT.